One TCR beta chain is described in this entry. This sample is drawn from a study of blood T cell repertoires in COVID-19. Study as a whole: Material from acute and convalescent COVID-19 was sourced from the United States, Italy and Spain.

Original processing notes: Amplifying reference gene primers gave estimates of nucleated cell counts. TCRdb keeps only in-frame clones here, not all; method: immunoSEQ multiplex PCR. V and J calls plus clone size are reproduced from that table; the DNA served to infer D and trimming. The sample contains 500,000 to 600,000 clones, 85% to 90% of which appear only once. Specimen: peripheral blood. The clonotype was recovered from a woman in her forties or fifties with COVID-19, enrolled during active disease.

The CDR3 loop reads CAWRAPGLHYGYTF. The CDR3 DNA is TGTGCCTGGAGGGCCCCAGGGTTGCACTATGGCTACACCTTC. This chain joins TRBV30 and TRBJ1-2; weak D call: TRBD1 (5 bases). Trimming removed 3 bases at V and 3 bases at J, with 14 bases between. The CDR3 covers 14 residues. Germline V gene sequence: CDR1 GTSNPN, CDR2 SVGIG (reference sequence).